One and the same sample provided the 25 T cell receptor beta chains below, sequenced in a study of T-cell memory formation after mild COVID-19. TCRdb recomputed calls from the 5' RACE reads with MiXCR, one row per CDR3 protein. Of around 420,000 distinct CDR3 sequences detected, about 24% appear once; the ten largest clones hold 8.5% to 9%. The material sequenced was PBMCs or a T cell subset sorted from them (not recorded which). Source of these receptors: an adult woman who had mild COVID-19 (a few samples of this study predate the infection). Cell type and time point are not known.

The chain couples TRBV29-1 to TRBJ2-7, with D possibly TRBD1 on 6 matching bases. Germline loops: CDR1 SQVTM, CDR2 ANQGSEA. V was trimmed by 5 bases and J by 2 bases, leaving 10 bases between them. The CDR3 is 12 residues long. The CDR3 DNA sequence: TGCAGCGTTTTGACAGGACCCTACGAGCAGTACTTC. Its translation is CSVLTGPYEQYF.

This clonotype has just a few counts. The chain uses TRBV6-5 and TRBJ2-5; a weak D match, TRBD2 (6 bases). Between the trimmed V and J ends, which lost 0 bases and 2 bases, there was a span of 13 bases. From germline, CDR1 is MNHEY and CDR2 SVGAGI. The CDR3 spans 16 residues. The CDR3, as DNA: TGTGCCAGCAGTTACTCGGGACTGCGGGAACAAGAGACCCAGTACTTC. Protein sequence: CASSYSGLREQETQYF.

The CDR3 DNA is TGTGCCAGCAGTTTATCTAGGCCCTACGAGCAGTACTTC. Protein: CASSLSRPYEQYF. V is TRBV27 and J is TRBJ2-7; D gene ambiguous. The V end was cut by 0 bases, the J end by 2 bases, with 5 bases between. In germline, CDR1 is MNHEY, CDR2 SMNVEV (reference sequence). The CDR3 has 13 amino acids.

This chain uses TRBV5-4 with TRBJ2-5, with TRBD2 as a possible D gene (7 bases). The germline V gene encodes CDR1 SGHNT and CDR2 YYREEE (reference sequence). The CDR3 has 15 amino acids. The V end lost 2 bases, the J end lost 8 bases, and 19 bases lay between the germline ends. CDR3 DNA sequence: TGTGCCAGCAGCTTAGGGCGGGGGCCCCTAGGAACCCAGTACTTC. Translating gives CASSLGRGPLGTQYF. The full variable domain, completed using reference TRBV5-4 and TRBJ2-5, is ETGVTQSPTHLIKTRGQQVTLRCSSQSGHNTVSWYQQALGQGPQFIFQYYREEENGRGNFPPRFSGLQFPNYSSELNVNALELDDSALYLCASSLGRGPLGTQYFGPGTRLLVL.

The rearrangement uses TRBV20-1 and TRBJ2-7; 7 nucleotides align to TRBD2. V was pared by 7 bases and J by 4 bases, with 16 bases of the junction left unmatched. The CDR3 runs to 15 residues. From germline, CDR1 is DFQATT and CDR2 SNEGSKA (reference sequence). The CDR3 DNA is TGCAGTGGATTCGCCGGGGGGAGGGCCGCTTACGAGCAGTACTTC. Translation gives CSGFAGGRAAYEQYF.

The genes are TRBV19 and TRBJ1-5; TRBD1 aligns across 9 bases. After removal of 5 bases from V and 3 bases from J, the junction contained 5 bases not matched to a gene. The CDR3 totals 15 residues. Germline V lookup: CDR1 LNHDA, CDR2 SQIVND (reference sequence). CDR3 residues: CASSPGTGFNQPQHF. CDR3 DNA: TGTGCCAGTAGTCCCGGGACAGGGTTCAATCAGCCCCAGCATTTT.

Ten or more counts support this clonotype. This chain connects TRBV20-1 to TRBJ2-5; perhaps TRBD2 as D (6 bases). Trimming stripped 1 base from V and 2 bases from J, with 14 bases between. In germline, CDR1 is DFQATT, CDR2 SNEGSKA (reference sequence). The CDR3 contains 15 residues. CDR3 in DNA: TGCAGTGCTAGAGTTGGTAGCGGACTACAAGAGACCCAGTACTTC. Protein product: CSARVGSGLQETQYF.

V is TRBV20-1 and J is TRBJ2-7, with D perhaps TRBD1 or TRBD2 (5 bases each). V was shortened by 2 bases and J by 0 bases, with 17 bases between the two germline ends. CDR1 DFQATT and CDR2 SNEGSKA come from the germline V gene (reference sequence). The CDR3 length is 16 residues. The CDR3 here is CSARTPEGRSSYEQYF. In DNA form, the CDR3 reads TGCAGTGCTAGAACTCCCGAGGGGCGGTCCTCCTACGAGCAGTACTTC.

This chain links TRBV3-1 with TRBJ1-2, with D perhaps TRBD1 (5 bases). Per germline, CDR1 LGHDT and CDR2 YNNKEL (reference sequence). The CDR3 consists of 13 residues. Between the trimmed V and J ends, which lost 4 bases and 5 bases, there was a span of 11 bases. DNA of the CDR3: TGTGCCAGCAGCCGGACTGACAGTTATGGCTACACCTTC. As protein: CASSRTDSYGYTF.

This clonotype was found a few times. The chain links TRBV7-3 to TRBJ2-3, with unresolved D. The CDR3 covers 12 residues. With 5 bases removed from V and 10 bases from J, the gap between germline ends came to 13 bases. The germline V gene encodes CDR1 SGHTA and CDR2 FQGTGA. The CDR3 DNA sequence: TGTGCCAGCAGCCTCGCCAACAACGCGCAGTATTTT. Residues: CASSLANNAQYF.

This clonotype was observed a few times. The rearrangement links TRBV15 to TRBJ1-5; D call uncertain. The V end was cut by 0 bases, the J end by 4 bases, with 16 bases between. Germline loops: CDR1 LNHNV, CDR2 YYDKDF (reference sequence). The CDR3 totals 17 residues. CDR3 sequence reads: CATSRELDYHGNQPQHF. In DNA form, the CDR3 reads TGTGCCACCAGCAGAGAATTGGATTACCATGGGAATCAGCCCCAGCATTTT.

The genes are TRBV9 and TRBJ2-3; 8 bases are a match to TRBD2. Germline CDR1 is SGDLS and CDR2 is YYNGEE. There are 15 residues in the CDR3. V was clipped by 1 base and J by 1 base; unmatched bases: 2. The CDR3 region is CASSVMTSGTDTQYF. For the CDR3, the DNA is TGTGCCAGCAGCGTAATGACTAGCGGCACAGATACGCAGTATTTT.

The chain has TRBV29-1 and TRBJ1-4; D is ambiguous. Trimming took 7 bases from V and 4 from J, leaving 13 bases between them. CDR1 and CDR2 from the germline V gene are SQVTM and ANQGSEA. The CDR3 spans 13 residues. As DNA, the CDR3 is TGCAGCGCCAGGCTGGGGTTTAATGAAAAACTGTTTTTT. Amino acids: CSARLGFNEKLFF.

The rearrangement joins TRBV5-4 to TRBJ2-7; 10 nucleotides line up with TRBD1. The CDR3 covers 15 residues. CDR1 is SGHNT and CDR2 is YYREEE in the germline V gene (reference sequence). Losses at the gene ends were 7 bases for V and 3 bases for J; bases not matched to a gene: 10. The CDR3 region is CASRQGASSGYEQYF. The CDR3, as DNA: TGTGCCAGCCGACAGGGGGCGTCCTCTGGCTACGAGCAGTACTTC.

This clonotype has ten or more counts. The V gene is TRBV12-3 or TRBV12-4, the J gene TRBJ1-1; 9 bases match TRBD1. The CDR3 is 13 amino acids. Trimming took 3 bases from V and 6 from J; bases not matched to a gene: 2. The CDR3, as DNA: TGTGCCAGCAGTTTCCGGACAGGGGCTGAAGCTTTCTTT. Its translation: CASSFRTGAEAFF.

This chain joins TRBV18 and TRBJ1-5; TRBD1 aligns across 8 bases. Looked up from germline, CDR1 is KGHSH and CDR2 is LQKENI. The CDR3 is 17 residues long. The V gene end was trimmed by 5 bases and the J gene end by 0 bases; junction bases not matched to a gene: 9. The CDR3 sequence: CASSSLKTGDSNQPQHF. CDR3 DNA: TGTGCCAGCTCATCATTAAAGACAGGGGATAGCAATCAGCCCCAGCATTTT.

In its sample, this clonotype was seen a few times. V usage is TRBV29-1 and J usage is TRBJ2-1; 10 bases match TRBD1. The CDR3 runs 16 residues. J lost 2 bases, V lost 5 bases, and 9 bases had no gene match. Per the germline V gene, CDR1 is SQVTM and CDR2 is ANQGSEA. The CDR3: CSVPGQGILPYNEQFF. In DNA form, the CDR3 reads TGCAGCGTTCCGGGACAGGGGATCCTACCCTACAATGAGCAGTTCTTC.

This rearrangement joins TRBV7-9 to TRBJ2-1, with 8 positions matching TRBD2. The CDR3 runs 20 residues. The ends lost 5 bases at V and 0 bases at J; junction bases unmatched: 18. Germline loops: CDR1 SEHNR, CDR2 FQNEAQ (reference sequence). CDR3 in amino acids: CASSISGLGRTLSSYNEQFF. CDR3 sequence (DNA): TGTGCCAGCAGCATATCGGGACTAGGCCGGACCCTTAGCTCCTACAATGAGCAGTTCTTC.

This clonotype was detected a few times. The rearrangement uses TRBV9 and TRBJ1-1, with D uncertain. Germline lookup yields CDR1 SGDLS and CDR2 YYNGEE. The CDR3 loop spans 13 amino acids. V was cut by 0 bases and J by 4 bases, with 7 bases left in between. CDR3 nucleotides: TGTGCCAGCAGCGTAGGGGTGGTCACTGAAGCTTTCTTT. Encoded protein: CASSVGVVTEAFF.

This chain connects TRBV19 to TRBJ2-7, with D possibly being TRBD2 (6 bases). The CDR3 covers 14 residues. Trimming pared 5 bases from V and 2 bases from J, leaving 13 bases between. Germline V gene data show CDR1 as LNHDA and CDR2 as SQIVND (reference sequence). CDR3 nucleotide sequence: TGTGCCAGTAGTGTCCCAGGCGGGGCCTACGAGCAGTACTTC. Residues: CASSVPGGAYEQYF.

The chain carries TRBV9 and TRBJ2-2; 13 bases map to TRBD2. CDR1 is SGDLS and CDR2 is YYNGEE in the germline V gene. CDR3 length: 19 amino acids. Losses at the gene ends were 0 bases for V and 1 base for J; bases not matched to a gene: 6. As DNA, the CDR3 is TGTGCCAGCAGCGTAGGAACTAGCGGGGGGGTCTGGAACACCGGGGAGCTGTTTTTT. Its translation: CASSVGTSGGVWNTGELFF.

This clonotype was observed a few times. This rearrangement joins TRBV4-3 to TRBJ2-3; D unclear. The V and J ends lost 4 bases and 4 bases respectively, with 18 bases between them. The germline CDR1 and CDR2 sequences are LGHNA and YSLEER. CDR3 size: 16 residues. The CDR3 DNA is TGCGCCAGCAGCCGAGGTTTCGGGTTTAGAGCAGATACGCAGTATTTT. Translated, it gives CASSRGFGFRADTQYF.

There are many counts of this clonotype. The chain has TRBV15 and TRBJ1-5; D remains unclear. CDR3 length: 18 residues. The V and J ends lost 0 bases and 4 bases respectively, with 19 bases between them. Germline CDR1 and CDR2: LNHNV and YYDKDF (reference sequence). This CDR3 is CATSRDSVLGLRNQPQHF. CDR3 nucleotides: TGTGCCACCAGCAGAGATTCAGTCTTGGGTCTTCGGAATCAGCCCCAGCATTTT.

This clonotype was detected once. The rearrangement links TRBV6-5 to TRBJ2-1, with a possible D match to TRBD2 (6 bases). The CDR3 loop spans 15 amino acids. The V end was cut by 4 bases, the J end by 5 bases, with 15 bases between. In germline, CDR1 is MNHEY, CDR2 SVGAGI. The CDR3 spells CASSSPTRANNEQFF. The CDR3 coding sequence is TGTGCCAGCAGTTCTCCGACTAGGGCAAACAATGAGCAGTTCTTC.

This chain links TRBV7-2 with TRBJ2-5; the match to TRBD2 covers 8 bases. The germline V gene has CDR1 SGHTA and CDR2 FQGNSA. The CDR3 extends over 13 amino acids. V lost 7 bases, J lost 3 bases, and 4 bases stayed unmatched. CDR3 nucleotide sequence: TGTGCCAGCACTAGGGGACTAGAAGAGACCCAGTACTTC. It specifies CASTRGLEETQYF.